The source of this TCR beta chain is a study of cytotoxic CD8 clonotypes in ibrutinib-treated CLL. The study's findings and limits: Rising at ibrutinib response, clonality subsequently fell back toward baseline at progression. Pretreatment clonality was elevated relative to age-matched healthy donors and paralleled circulating CD8+ T-cell counts.

Clones were sequenced by immunoSEQ multiplex PCR, and TCRdb holds only the in-frame ones, with some missing. The sample shows roughly 180,000 clones, approximately 80% of them seen only once. At least ten counts were recorded for this clone. Its antigen remains unknown. CDR1 is SGHRS and CDR2 is YFSETQ in the germline V gene. The CDR3 spans 17 residues. Trimming removed 4 bases from V and 0 bases from J, with 17 bases in between. The chain employs TRBV5-1 and TRBJ2-1; a possible D gene is TRBD1 (6 bases). The sample in question was PBMCs, obtained after 24 months of ibrutinib treatment. The origin of this receptor is a human donor with chronic lymphocytic leukemia. In DNA form, the CDR3 reads TGCGCCAGCAGCAAATACAGGGACGGAGGCTCCTACAATGAGCAGTTCTTC. It codes for CASSKYRDGGSYNEQFF.